Listed here are 11 T cell receptor beta chains from one sample, sequenced in a study of patients and donors after allogeneic stem cell transplantation. TCRdb recomputed calls from the RT-PCR reads with MiXCR, one row per CDR3 protein. The data show around 200,000 distinct CDR3 sequences, around 40% seen once. The material sequenced was blood, either unsorted or a sorted T cell fraction (not recorded which). The receptors derive from a human donor who was either an allogeneic HSCT recipient or a stem cell or donor lymphocyte infusion donor (not recorded which). It is not recorded whose cells these are; they may come from a transplant donor.

This clonotype has only a few counts. This sequence joins TRBV7-3 and TRBJ1-2; a weak D match, TRBD1 (5 bases). Germline values: CDR1 SGHTA, CDR2 FQGTGA. The CDR3 has 15 amino acids. V lost 5 bases to trimming and J lost 2 bases, with 15 bases between them. The CDR3 here is CASSPQGRANYGYTF. The CDR3 DNA is TGTGCCAGCAGCCCCCAGGGTAGGGCAAACTATGGCTACACCTTC.

The chain links TRBV20-1 to TRBJ1-2; TRBD1 is a possible D gene (5 bases). V shed 1 base and J shed 8 bases, with 14 bases lying between them. CDR3 length equals 13 residues. CDR1 DFQATT and CDR2 SNEGSKA come from the germline V gene (reference sequence). CDR3 amino acids: CSARVRVTGGYTF. Written as DNA, the CDR3 is TGCAGTGCTAGAGTCAGGGTGACGGGCGGCTACACCTTC.

This sequence joins TRBV5-5 and TRBJ1-1, with a weak D call TRBD1 (5 bases). This CDR3 region has 16 residues. The V gene lost 0 bases and the J gene lost 0 bases, with 12 bases spanning the gap. CDR1 is SGHKS, CDR2 YYEKEE, per germline (reference sequence). CDR3 DNA sequence: TGTGCCAGCAGCTTGGCGTGGGGGGACCTGAACACTGAAGCTTTCTTT. Amino acids: CASSLAWGDLNTEAFF.

This clonotype was observed a few times. This chain uses TRBV6-2 or TRBV6-3 with TRBJ1-1; 7 bases fit TRBD1. With 8 bases clipped from V and 0 bases from J, the junction kept 9 bases outside the gene matches. The CDR3 runs to 15 residues. The germline V gene has CDR1 MNHEY and CDR2 SVGEGT. In nucleotides, the CDR3 is TGTGCCAGCCACGCCTCGGACAGGTTGAACACTGAAGCTTTCTTT. This codes for CASHASDRLNTEAFF.

This clonotype was seen more than once but under ten times. The chain employs TRBV5-1 and TRBJ1-2; D might be TRBD1 (6 bases). The germline V and J ends were trimmed by 2 bases and 5 bases, with 10 bases remaining between them. Germline V gives CDR1 SGHRS, CDR2 YFSETQ. CDR3 length equals 13 residues. CDR3 amino acids: CASSFGDTYGYTF. The CDR3 DNA reads as TGCGCCAGCAGCTTCGGGGACACATATGGCTACACCTTC.

The chain recombines TRBV12-3 or TRBV12-4 with TRBJ2-3, with 8 bases that match TRBD1. The length of the CDR3 is 15 residues. V gave up 4 bases and J gave up 3 bases; unmatched junction bases: 6. CDR3 DNA: TGTGCCAGCAGTTCTTGGGACAGGATTACAGATACGCAGTATTTT. Its protein is CASSSWDRITDTQYF.

The chain joins TRBV20-1 to TRBJ1-5; 8 nucleotides agree with TRBD1. Germline loops: CDR1 DFQATT, CDR2 SNEGSKA (reference sequence). The CDR3 loop spans 16 amino acids. With 1 base clipped from V and 3 bases from J, the junction kept 8 bases outside the gene matches. The CDR3 here is CSARVPGQVVNQPQHF. The CDR3 bases are TGCAGTGCTAGAGTACCGGGACAGGTGGTCAATCAGCCCCAGCATTTT.

This rearrangement joins TRBV12-3 or TRBV12-4 to TRBJ2-3, with D perhaps matching TRBD1 or TRBD2 (7 bases each). V lost 0 bases and J 3 bases, leaving 16 bases between the germline ends. This CDR3 has 17 amino acids. The CDR3, as DNA: TGTGCCAGCAGTTTAGCCCCAGGGGGAGGGTCAACAGATACGCAGTATTTT. Translated, it gives CASSLAPGGGSTDTQYF.

CDR3 amino acids: CASSQEGRANQPQHF. CDR3 nucleotide sequence: TGTGCCAGCAGCCAAGAGGGCAGGGCCAATCAGCCCCAGCATTTT. This sequence joins TRBV4-2 and TRBJ1-5; D perhaps matches TRBD1 (5 bases). CDR1 LGHNA and CDR2 YNFKEQ come from the germline V gene. This CDR3 is built from 15 residues. Trimming cost V 0 bases and J 3 bases, with 9 bases left between them.

The rearrangement joins TRBV7-8 to TRBJ1-6; D remains unclear. Looked up from germline, CDR1 is SGHVS and CDR2 is FQNEAQ. Trimming left V 2 bases short and J 3 bases short, with 8 bases between. This CDR3 comprises 15 residues. The CDR3 reads CASSLKDNYNSPLHF. The CDR3 region has the DNA TGTGCCAGCAGCTTAAAAGACAACTATAATTCACCCCTCCACTTT.

This clonotype was seen more than once but under ten times. The chain employs TRBV10-3 and TRBJ1-5, with a weak D call TRBD1 (5 bases). Germline lookup yields CDR1 ENHRY and CDR2 SYGVKD. CDR3 length: 15 residues. V shed 2 bases and J shed 5 bases, with 13 bases lying between them. CDR3 bases: TGTGCCATCAGTGAGGGGGCGGGGTCGGATCAGCCCCAGCATTTT. It specifies CAISEGAGSDQPQHF.